One T cell receptor beta chain is described in this entry. The antigen is not known. The V and J ends lost 5 bases and 5 bases respectively, with 10 bases between them. CDR3 length: 13 residues. From germline, CDR1 is SGHTA and CDR2 FQGNSA. Time point: newly diagnosed GD, antithyroid drugs for less than 3 months. After RNA was extracted from PBMCs, the TCR library was made from it. Patients came through an endocrinology department, and that department was in Xi'an, China. The sample is drawn from a study of regulatory T cells in long-lasting Graves disease. Study-wide results and limits: What was studied was peripheral blood only, and not thyroid tissue. Newly diagnosed disease favored TRBV20-1 and TRBJ2-1 over persistent disease. Having few samples may have compromised the accuracy.

For TCR beta, libraries came from iRepertoire HTBI primers and Arm-PCR of CDR3 regions. TCRdb passed the multiplex PCR reads through MiXCR, listing each CDR3 protein once. The sample records hundreds of thousands of distinct CDR3 sequences, 15% to 20% being singletons. This chain uses TRBV7-2 with TRBJ2-1; no clear D gene. The receptor comes from a female donor with Graves disease. This specimen consisted of peripheral blood mononuclear cells (PBMCs), obtained at new diagnosis, from a patient treated with antithyroid drugs. DNA of the CDR3: TGTGCCAGCAGCCCTAGGATCCACAATGAGCAGTTCTTC. Its protein is CASSPRIHNEQFF.